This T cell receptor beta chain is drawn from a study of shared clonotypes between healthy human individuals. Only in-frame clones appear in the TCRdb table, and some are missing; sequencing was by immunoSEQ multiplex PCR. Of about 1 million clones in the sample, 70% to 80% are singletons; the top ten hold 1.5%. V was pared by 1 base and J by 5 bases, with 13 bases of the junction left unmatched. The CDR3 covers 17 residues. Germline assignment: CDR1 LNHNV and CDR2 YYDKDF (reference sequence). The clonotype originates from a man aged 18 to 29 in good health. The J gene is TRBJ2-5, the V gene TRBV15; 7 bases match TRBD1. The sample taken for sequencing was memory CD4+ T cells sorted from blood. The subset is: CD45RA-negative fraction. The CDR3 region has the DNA TGTGCCACCAGCAGAGGGGGTGCCAGAGGGGGCAGTGAGACCCAGTACTTC. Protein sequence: CATSRGGARGGSETQYF.